This TCR beta chain originates from a study of blood T cell repertoires in COVID-19. The germline CDR1 and CDR2 sequences are LGHDT and YNNKEL (reference sequence). The CDR3 covers 16 residues. V was clipped by 6 bases and J by 6 bases; unmatched bases: 9. Data came from immunoSEQ multiplex PCR; TCRdb stores just in-frame clones and leaves some out. The profile shows about 300,000 clones, around 88% of them singletons. This receptor was obtained from a woman aged 45-65 years with acute or convalescent COVID-19. The material sequenced was peripheral blood. The gene calls are TRBV3-1 (or the pseudogene TRBV3-2) and TRBJ2-3; 13 bases fit TRBD2. The CDR3, as DNA: TGTGCCAGCAGTCCCCGGACTAGCGGGGGATTCGATACGCAGTATTTT. Translation: CASSPRTSGGFDTQYF.